One and the same sample provided the 25 T cell receptor beta chains below, sequenced in a study of Graves' ophthalmopathy and Graves' hyperthyroidism. For repertoire sequencing, the TCR beta CDR3 regions were amplified from RNA transcripts. RT-PCR in the first round used HTBI primers; a second-round multiplex PCR followed. TCRdb re-analysed the multiplex PCR reads in MiXCR, keeping a single row per CDR3 protein. The sample has about 620,000 distinct CDR3 sequences; roughly 20% are singletons. Material for sequencing was peripheral blood. Receptors were obtained from a young woman with stable Graves' hyperthyroidism. Some clones in this sample may be carry-over from other donors' samples.

This clonotype is a singleton in its sample. With a much larger clone just one base away, this may be a read error. The J gene is TRBJ1-6, the V gene TRBV20-1, with unresolved D. The CDR3 contains 12 residues. Germline CDR1 and CDR2: DFQATT and SNEGSKA (reference sequence). With 4 bases removed from V and 9 bases from J, the gap between germline ends came to 10 bases. The CDR3 spells CSATKTISPLHF. CDR3 nucleotide sequence: TGCAGTGCTACGAAAACCATTTCACCCCTCCACTTT.

The rearrangement joins TRBV12-3 or TRBV12-4 to TRBJ2-5; TRBD2 matches at 8 bases. The CDR3 runs to 13 residues. J lost 6 bases, V lost 6 bases, and 6 bases had no gene match. The CDR3 nucleotides read TGTGCCAGCAGGCCCAGCGGGAGAAAGACCCAGTACTTC. This gives the protein CASRPSGRKTQYF.

This chain uses TRBV7-9 with TRBJ1-2, with D uncertain. Germline lookup yields CDR1 SEHNR and CDR2 FQNEAQ (reference sequence). The CDR3 consists of 14 residues. The V and J ends lost 7 bases and 2 bases respectively, with 14 bases between them. CDR3 DNA: TGTGCCAGCACCTCTTACGCAGGCAACTATGGCTACACCTTC. The encoded protein is CASTSYAGNYGYTF.

The chain employs TRBV28 and TRBJ2-7; 10 positions agree with TRBD2. Germline loops: CDR1 MDHEN, CDR2 SYDVKM. V shed 7 bases, J shed 3 bases, and the junction held 6 bases outside the gene matches. This CDR3 spans 14 amino acids. The CDR3 bases are TGTGCCAGCATCAGGACTAGCGGAGACTACGAGCAGTACTTC. As protein: CASIRTSGDYEQYF.

The J gene is TRBJ2-7, the V gene TRBV6-2 or TRBV6-3; 7 bases match TRBD1. V shed 5 bases, J shed 3 bases, and the junction held 19 bases outside the gene matches. CDR1 MNHEY and CDR2 SVGEGT come from the germline V gene. The CDR3 has 18 amino acids. CDR3 residues: CASSHNRGPRFPYYEQYF. CDR3 bases: TGTGCCAGCAGTCACAACAGGGGTCCCAGGTTCCCTTACTACGAGCAGTACTTC.

There are a few counts of this clonotype. The rearrangement joins TRBV6-2 or TRBV6-3 to TRBJ2-7, with D perhaps given as TRBD1 or TRBD2 (7 bases each). Germline CDR1 and CDR2: MNHEY and SVGEGT. The CDR3 loop spans 18 amino acids. The germline V and J ends were trimmed by 2 bases and 0 bases, with 20 bases remaining between them. The CDR3 sequence: CASSYQGGRGGDSYEQYF. CDR3 DNA: TGTGCCAGCAGTTACCAAGGCGGGAGAGGGGGCGACTCCTACGAGCAGTACTTC.

CDR3 nucleotide sequence: TGTGCCAGCAGTTACTGGTCGGGGGGCTCCTACGAGCAGTACTTC. This encodes CASSYWSGGSYEQYF. The chain joins TRBV6-5 to TRBJ2-7, with 7 bases aligning to TRBD2. V shed 1 base and J 0 bases; nucleotides not matched to a gene: 3. CDR3 length: 15 residues. The germline V gene encodes CDR1 MNHEY and CDR2 SVGAGI.

This clonotype showed up just once. The chain links TRBV27 to TRBJ1-1; TRBD1 matches at 7 bases. CDR1 MNHEY and CDR2 SMNVEV come from the germline V gene (reference sequence). The trim removed 6 bases at V and 6 bases at J, leaving 16 bases unmatched. This CDR3 comprises 16 residues. CDR3 region: CASSQIPPRQGAEAFF. In nucleotides, the CDR3 is TGTGCCAGCAGCCAAATCCCCCCCCGACAGGGCGCTGAAGCTTTCTTT.

This clonotype was seen at least ten times. For the CDR3, the DNA is TGTGCCAGCAAGACAGGGGGCGCGTCCTACGAGCAGTACTTC. Translated, it gives CASKTGGASYEQYF. The rearrangement links TRBV28 to TRBJ2-7, with TRBD1 matching 10 bases. The J segment lost 1 base and the V segment lost 7 bases, leaving 4 bases of the junction unmatched. The V gene's germline CDR1 is MDHEN and CDR2 SYDVKM. The length of the CDR3 is 14 residues.

At least ten counts were recorded for this clonotype. The chain has TRBV2 and TRBJ1-2; no reliable D call. CDR3 length: 15 residues. Trimming removed 2 bases at V and 0 bases at J, with 10 bases between. Germline CDR1 reads SNHLY; CDR2 reads FYNNEI. As DNA, the CDR3 is TGTGCCAGCAGTGAATACGTTACAGCTAACTATGGCTACACCTTC. Protein sequence: CASSEYVTANYGYTF.

This chain links TRBV9 with TRBJ2-7, with D perhaps given as TRBD1 or TRBD2 (7 bases each). The CDR3 totals 16 residues. The germline V gene encodes CDR1 SGDLS and CDR2 YYNGEE. The ends were cut back, 4 bases at V and 2 bases at J, with 19 bases in the middle. In DNA, the CDR3 is TGTGCCAGCAGCCCAGTGGGAGGGGGCTTGGCCTACGAGCAGTACTTC. Protein sequence: CASSPVGGGLAYEQYF.

This clonotype was detected only a few times. A much larger clone lies one base from this, so it may be a read error. CDR3 in DNA: TGTGCCAGCAGTATAGCGAGGGGCAGGGGGAAGACCGGGGAGCTGTTTTTT. Amino acid sequence: CASSIARGRGKTGELFF. V and J are TRBV12-3 or TRBV12-4 and TRBJ2-2; 7 bases line up with TRBD1. The CDR3 covers 17 residues.

Turning to this clonotype: A much larger clone is a single base away; this may be a read error. The chain uses TRBV15 and TRBJ2-7; 8 bases fit TRBD1. There are 13 residues in the CDR3. J gave up 6 bases and V 7 bases, and 8 bases lay outside the gene matches. The germline V gene has CDR1 LNHNV and CDR2 YYDKDF (reference sequence). The CDR3 nucleotides read TGTGCCACCAACCGGGACAGGTGGACCGAGCAGTACTTC. Translated: CATNRDRWTEQYF.

This clonotype was seen repeatedly, ten times or more. This chain uses TRBV6-5 with TRBJ2-7; D gene uncertain. This CDR3 is built from 13 residues. V dropped 4 bases and J dropped 6 bases, with 13 bases sitting between them. The germline V gene encodes CDR1 MNHEY and CDR2 SVGAGI. CDR3 in DNA: TGTGCCAGCAGTTCGGGCAGACCCTGCGAGCAGTACTTC. Encoded protein: CASSSGRPCEQYF.

The chain is built from TRBV5-1 and TRBJ2-7, with TRBD2 matching 12 bases. There are 17 residues in the CDR3. Germline trimming cut 4 bases from V and 2 bases from J; bases unmatched to any gene: 10. Germline-derived CDR1 and CDR2 are SGHRS and YFSETQ. The chain's CDR3 is CASSARLAGDLPYEQYF. The CDR3 DNA sequence: TGCGCCAGCAGCGCCAGACTAGCGGGAGATCTACCCTACGAGCAGTACTTC.

About this clonotype: A read error is possible here, since a much larger clone lies one base away. This CDR3 is CARPSGGPQGTQYF. The CDR3 DNA reads as TGCGCCAGGCCTAGCGGGGGCCCTCAAGGGACCCAGTACTTC. The rearrangement uses TRBV10-2 and TRBJ2-5; 10 bases line up with TRBD2. The CDR3 totals 14 residues. Germline assignment: CDR1 WSHSY and CDR2 SAAADI.

At least ten counts were recorded for this clonotype. The CDR3 sequence is CASSGGNLQETQYF. The DNA for the CDR3 is TGTGCCAGCAGTGGAGGGAATTTGCAAGAGACCCAGTACTTC. The rearrangement uses TRBV6-1 and TRBJ2-5; perhaps TRBD2 as D (5 bases). Germline V gene sequence: CDR1 MNHNS, CDR2 SASEGT. This CDR3 has 14 residues. Trimming stripped 4 bases from V and 2 bases from J, with 11 bases between.

On this clonotype itself: A much larger clone lies one base from this, so it may be a read error. The chain couples TRBV2 to TRBJ1-2; possible D gene TRBD1, 5 bases. The CDR3 is 11 amino acids. The germline CDR1 and CDR2 sequences are SNHLY and FYNNEI. This CDR3 reads CVSTTGPGYTF. The CDR3 DNA sequence: TGTGTCAGCACGACGGGGCCCGGCTACACCTTC.

This clonotype was detected many times. V usage is TRBV6-2 or TRBV6-3 and J usage is TRBJ1-1; D gene ambiguous. CDR1 MNHEY and CDR2 SVGEGT come from the germline V gene. Trimming removed 0 bases from V and 12 bases from J, with 11 bases in between. CDR3 length: 12 amino acids. CDR3 region: CASSYSAGQTFF. In DNA form, the CDR3 reads TGTGCCAGCAGTTACTCGGCAGGTCAGACTTTCTTT.

This clonotype was counted ten times or more. The rearrangement links TRBV19 to TRBJ1-2; 8 nucleotides line up with TRBD1. Per the germline V gene, CDR1 is LNHDA and CDR2 is SQIVND (reference sequence). The V and J ends lost 5 bases and 6 bases, in that order; junction bases with no gene match: 11. This CDR3 spans 15 amino acids. DNA of the CDR3: TGTGCCAGTAGTCCCAGGAGGCAGGGGGCTGATGGCTACACCTTC. Translated, it gives CASSPRRQGADGYTF. Together with reference TRBV19 and TRBJ1-2, the CDR3 gives the full variable domain: DGGITQSPKYLFRKEGQNVTLSCEQNLNHDAMYWYRQDPGQGLRLIYYSQIVNDFQKGDIAEGYSVSREKKESFPLTVTSAQKNPTAFYLCASSPRRQGADGYTFGSGTRLTVV.

This clonotype was counted a few times. V usage is TRBV20-1 and J usage is TRBJ1-2, with D tentatively TRBD1 (5 bases). Germline assignment: CDR1 DFQATT and CDR2 SNEGSKA (reference sequence). Trimming removed 6 bases at V and 7 bases at J, with 12 bases between. This CDR3 has 11 residues. CDR3 coding DNA: TGCAGTGCCCAGATGGGGCTTGGCTACACCTTC. Protein sequence: CSAQMGLGYTF.

In this sample, this clonotype turned up many times. The genes are TRBV6-1 and TRBJ1-1, with D possibly matching TRBD1 (5 bases). Trimming stripped 5 bases from V and 1 base from J, with 20 bases between. Germline values: CDR1 MNHNS, CDR2 SASEGT. The CDR3 extends over 17 amino acids. CDR3 sequence reads: CASSKPGGLGTNTEAFF. CDR3 nucleotide sequence: TGTGCCAGCAGTAAACCTGGAGGTCTAGGGACGAACACTGAAGCTTTCTTT.

There are a few counts of this clonotype. A much larger clonotype is one base distant, so this may be a read error. The chain uses TRBV19 and TRBJ1-3; D unclear. This CDR3 contains 13 residues. From germline, CDR1 is LNHDA and CDR2 SQIVND (reference sequence). CDR3 sequence: CASGDLSGDTIYF. The CDR3 nucleotides read TGTGCCAGTGGCGATCTCTCTGGAGACACCATATATTTT.

This clonotype was detected only a few times. The rearrangement links TRBV19 to TRBJ1-2; tentative D call: TRBD1 (6 bases). The CDR3 totals 14 residues. V lost 3 bases to trimming and J lost 6 bases, with 14 bases between them. The germline V gene has CDR1 LNHDA and CDR2 SQIVND (reference sequence). CDR3 in amino acids: CASSMTSGVDGYTF. The CDR3 DNA reads TGTGCCAGTAGTATGACCTCAGGGGTTGATGGCTACACCTTC. The complete variable domain, with remaining parts taken from reference TRBV19 and TRBJ1-2, reads DGGITQSPKYLFRKEGQNVTLSCEQNLNHDAMYWYRQDPGQGLRLIYYSQIVNDFQKGDIAEGYSVSREKKESFPLTVTSAQKNPTAFYLCASSMTSGVDGYTFGSGTRLTVV.

This clonotype has at least ten counts. The chain has TRBV14 and TRBJ1-2; no definite D call. Germline assignment: CDR1 SGHDN and CDR2 FVKESK. The CDR3 is made up of 15 amino acids. V was clipped by 1 base and J by 7 bases, with 16 bases between them. For the CDR3, the DNA is TGTGCCAGCAGCCAAGGCAGGCACCCAATCCGTGGCTACACCTTC. This gives the protein CASSQGRHPIRGYTF. Full variable domain (remainder filled in from reference TRBV14 and TRBJ1-2): EAGVTQFPSHSVIEKGQTVTLRCDPISGHDNLYWYRRVMGKEIKFLLHFVKESKQDESGMPNNRFLAERTGGTYSTLKVQPAELEDSGVYFCASSQGRHPIRGYTFGSGTRLTVV.